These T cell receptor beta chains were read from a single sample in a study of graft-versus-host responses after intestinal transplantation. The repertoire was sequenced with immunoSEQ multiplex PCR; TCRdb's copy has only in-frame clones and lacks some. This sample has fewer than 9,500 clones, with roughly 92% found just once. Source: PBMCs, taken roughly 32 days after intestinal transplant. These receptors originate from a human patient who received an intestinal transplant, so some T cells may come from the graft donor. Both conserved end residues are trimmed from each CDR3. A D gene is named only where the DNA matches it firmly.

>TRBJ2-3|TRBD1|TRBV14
ASSQDATGWDDTQY
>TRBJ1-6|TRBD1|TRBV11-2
ASSSTGVDSPLH
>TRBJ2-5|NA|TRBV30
AWSVGGRRQETQY
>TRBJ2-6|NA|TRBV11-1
ASSLVPVTGANVLT
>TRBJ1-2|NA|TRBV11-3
AILIQATYGYT
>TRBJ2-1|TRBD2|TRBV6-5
ASSYRGAYNEQF
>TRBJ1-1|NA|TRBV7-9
ASSSGAYTEAF
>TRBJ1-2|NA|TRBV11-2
ASSFSGEGNYGYT
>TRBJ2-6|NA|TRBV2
ASSGISEYDSGANVLT
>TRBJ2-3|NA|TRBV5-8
ASSFGTFTDTQY
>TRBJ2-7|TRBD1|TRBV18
ASSPISTGLSYEQY
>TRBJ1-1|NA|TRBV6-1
ASRWGLSTEAF
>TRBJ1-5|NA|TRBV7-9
ASSLVGARNQPQH
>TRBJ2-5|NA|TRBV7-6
ASSFLGETQY
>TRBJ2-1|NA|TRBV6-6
ASSLNPFLGNNEQF
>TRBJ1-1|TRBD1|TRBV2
ASTTGGVVDTEAF
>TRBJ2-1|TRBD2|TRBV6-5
ASSTGLGSYNEQF
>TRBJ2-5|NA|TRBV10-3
AISEADGGGGRETQY
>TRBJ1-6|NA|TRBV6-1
ASSEWDFENSPLH
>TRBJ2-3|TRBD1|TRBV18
ASSPQGAKPDTQY
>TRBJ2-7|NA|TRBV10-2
ASRDQALEQY
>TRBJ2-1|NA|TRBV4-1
ASSQRGTPQPVEQF
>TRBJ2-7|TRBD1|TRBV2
ASRDLTGEIYEQY
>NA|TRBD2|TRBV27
ASSGTGLPLRYEQY
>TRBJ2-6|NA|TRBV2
AIRPLAPGANVLT
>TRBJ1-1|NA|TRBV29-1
SVGDTEAF
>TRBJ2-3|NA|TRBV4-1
ASSPKLAGRPTDTQY
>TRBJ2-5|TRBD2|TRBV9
ASSAAGATGETQY
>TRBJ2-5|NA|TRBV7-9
ASSGGRDNPYQETQY
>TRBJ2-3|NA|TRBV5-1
ATHTQY
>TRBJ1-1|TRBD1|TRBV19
ASSYGQGNTEAF
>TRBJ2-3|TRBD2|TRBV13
ASSLPGLAGGKADTQY
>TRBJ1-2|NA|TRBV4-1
ASSQDRGRGYT
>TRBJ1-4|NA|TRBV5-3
ASSLGPLNEKLF